This TCR beta chain was found in a study of T cell clonotyping in hematopoietic cell transplantation. This clone has just one count. Its matching antigen is unknown. Study-level results: At the given depth, recipient repertoires were over 97% de novo clonotypes. Higher Inverse Simpson Index values in graft donor and pretransplant recipient predicted broader posttransplant TCR diversity. After transplant, recipient diversity fell while pathologically expanded clonotypes grew through day 180.

Profiling relied on immunoSEQ multiplex PCR, and the TCRdb table lists in-frame clones only, not all of them. The repertoire holds 2,000 to 2,500 clones, roughly nine tenths seen once, with 4% to 5.5% in the top ten. Looked up from germline, CDR1 is MGHDK and CDR2 is SYGVNS. Trimming stripped 11 bases from V and 5 bases from J, with 18 bases between. The CDR3 extends over 13 amino acids. This TCR was recovered from a man between 35 and 55 years old in good health. Some clones in this sample may be carry-over from other donors' samples. V gene TRBV25-1 combines with J gene TRBJ2-5; maybe TRBD2 (6 bases). The sequenced material came from peripheral blood mononuclear cells. Here the CDR3 DNA reads TGTGCCCACGAAGCGGGTTTGGGGGAGACCCAGTACTTC. Its translation is CAHEAGLGETQYF.